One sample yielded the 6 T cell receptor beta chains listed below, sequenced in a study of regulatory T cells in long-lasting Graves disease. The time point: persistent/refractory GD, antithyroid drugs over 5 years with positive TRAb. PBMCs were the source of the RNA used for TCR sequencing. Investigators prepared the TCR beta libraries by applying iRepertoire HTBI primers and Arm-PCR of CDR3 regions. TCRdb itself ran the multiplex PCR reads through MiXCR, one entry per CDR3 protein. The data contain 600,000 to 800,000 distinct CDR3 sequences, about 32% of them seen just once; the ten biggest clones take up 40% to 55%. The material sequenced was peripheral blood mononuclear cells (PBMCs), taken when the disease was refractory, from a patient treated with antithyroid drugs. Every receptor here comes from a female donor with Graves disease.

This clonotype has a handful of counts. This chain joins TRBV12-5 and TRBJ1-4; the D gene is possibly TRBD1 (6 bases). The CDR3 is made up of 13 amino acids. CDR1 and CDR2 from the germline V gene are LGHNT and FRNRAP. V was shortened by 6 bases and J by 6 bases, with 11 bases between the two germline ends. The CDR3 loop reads CASGTGNDEKLFF. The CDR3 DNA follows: TGTGCTAGTGGGACAGGAAACGATGAAAAACTGTTTTTT.

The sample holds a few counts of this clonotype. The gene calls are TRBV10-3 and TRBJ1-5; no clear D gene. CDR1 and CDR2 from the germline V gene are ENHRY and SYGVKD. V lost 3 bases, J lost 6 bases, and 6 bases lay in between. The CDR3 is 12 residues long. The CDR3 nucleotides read TGTGCCATCAGTGAAGGAGTTCAGCCCCAGCATTTT. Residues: CAISEGVQPQHF.

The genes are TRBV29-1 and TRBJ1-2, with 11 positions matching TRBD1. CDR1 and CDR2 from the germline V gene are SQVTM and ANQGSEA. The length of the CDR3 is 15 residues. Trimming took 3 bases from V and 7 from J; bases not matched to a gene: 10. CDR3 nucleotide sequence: TGCAGCGTTGATGGACAGGGGGCACTCGCGAGTGGCTACACCTTC. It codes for CSVDGQGALASGYTF.

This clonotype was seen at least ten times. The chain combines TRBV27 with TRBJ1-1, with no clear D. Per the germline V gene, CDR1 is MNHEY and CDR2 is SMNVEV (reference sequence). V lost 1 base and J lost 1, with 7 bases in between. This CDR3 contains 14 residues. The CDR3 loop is CASSLFVRNTEAFF. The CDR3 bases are TGTGCCAGCAGTTTATTCGTAAGGAACACTGAAGCTTTCTTT.

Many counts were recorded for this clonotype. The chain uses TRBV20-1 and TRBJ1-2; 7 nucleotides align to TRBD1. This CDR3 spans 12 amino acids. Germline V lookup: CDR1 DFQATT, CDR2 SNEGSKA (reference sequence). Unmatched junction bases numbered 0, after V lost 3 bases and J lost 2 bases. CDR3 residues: CSARTGNYGYTF. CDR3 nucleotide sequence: TGCAGTGCTAGGACAGGGAACTATGGCTACACCTTC.

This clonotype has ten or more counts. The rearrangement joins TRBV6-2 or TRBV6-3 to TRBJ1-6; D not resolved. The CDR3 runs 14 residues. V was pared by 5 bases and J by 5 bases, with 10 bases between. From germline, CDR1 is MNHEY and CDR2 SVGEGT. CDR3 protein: CASSERQNNSPLHF. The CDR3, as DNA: TGTGCCAGCAGTGAACGGCAGAATAATTCACCCCTCCACTTT.